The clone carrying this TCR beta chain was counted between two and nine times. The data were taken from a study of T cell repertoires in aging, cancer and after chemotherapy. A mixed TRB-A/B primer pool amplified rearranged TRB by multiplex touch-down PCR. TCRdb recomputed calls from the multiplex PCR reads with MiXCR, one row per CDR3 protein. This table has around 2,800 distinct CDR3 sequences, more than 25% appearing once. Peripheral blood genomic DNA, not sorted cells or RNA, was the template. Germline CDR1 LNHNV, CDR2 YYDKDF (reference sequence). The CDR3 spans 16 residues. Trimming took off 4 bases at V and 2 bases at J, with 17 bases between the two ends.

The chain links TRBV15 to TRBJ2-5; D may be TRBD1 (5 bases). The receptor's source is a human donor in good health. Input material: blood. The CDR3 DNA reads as TGTGCCACCAGCACGACGACAGAGTTTTTACAAGAGACCCAGTACTTC. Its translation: CATSTTTEFLQETQYF.